A single sample gave rise to the 3 T cell receptor beta chains below, sequenced in a study of human T cells and chemical hapten exposure. TCRdb recomputed calls from the RACE reads with MiXCR, one row per CDR3 protein. The sample consists of approximately 100,000 distinct CDR3 sequences, roughly an eighth of them appearing once. Time point of the sample: pre-sensitization, week 0. Treatment given: therapeutic diphenylcyclopropenone sensitization with weekly scalp DPC. Sequencing was performed on whole blood, taken in connection with sensitization to the hapten diphenylcyclopropenone (DPC). All receptors come from a woman aged 45-65 years with alopecia areata. Some clones in this sample may be carry-over from other donors' samples.

This clonotype has a handful of counts. The V and J genes are TRBV5-1 and TRBJ2-3; 12 bases are a match to TRBD2. V gave up 4 bases and J gave up 3 bases; unmatched junction bases: 6. This CDR3 spans 16 amino acids. From germline, CDR1 is SGHRS and CDR2 YFSETQ. CDR3 region: CASSQTSGSITDTQYF. CDR3 in DNA: TGCGCCAGCAGCCAGACTAGCGGGAGTATAACAGATACGCAGTATTTT.

This chain joins TRBV6-5 and TRBJ2-7; D call uncertain. V was shortened by 7 bases and J by 3 bases, with 7 bases between the two germline ends. Germline V gene lookup returns CDR1 MNHEY and CDR2 SVGAGI. The CDR3 runs to 11 residues. The CDR3 bases are TGTGCCAGCAAACGCAGCTACGAGCAGTACTTC. It is translated as CASKRSYEQYF.

In this sample, this clonotype turned up many times. The chain recombines TRBV12-3 or TRBV12-4 with TRBJ1-3, with D unresolved. The length of the CDR3 is 12 residues. The V end lost 7 bases, the J end lost 0 bases, and 4 bases lay between the germline ends. The CDR3 nucleotides are TGTGCCAGCACCACCTCTGGAAACACCATATATTTT. Translation: CASTTSGNTIYF.